This T cell receptor (beta chain) was found in a study of blood T cell repertoires in COVID-19. Using immunoSEQ multiplex PCR, the repertoire was profiled, and TCRdb retains in-frame clones only, with some absent. The repertoire holds around 260,000 clones, with around 86% as singletons. This clonotype was obtained from a middle-aged woman who had recovered from COVID-19. The sequenced sample consisted of peripheral blood.

CDR3 residues: CASLAGLPQETQYF. Written as DNA, the CDR3 is TGTGCCAGCTTAGCGGGCCTACCCCAAGAGACCCAGTACTTC. The genes are TRBV7-9 and TRBJ2-5; 7 positions match TRBD2. Germline loops: CDR1 SEHNR, CDR2 FQNEAQ (reference sequence). The CDR3 has 14 amino acids. With 8 bases clipped from V and 1 base from J, the junction kept 7 bases outside the gene matches.